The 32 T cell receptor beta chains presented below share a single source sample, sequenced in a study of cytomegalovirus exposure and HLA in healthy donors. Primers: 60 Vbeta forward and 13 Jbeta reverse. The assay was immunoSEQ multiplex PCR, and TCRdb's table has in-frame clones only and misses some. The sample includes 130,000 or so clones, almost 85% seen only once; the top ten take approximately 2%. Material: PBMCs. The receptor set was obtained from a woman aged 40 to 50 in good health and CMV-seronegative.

The CDR3 nucleotides are TGTGCCAGCTCAACGAGACTAGTGGACGAGCAGTACTTC. It specifies CASSTRLVDEQYF. The V call is TRBV18, the J call TRBJ2-7; perhaps TRBD2 as D (6 bases). The CDR3 has 13 residues. Germline assignment: CDR1 KGHSH and CDR2 LQKENI. V lost 5 bases and J lost 5, with 13 bases in between.

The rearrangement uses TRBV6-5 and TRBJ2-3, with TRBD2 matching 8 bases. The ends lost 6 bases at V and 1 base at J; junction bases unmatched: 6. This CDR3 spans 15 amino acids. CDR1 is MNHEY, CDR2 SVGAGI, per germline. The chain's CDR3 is CASRTTSGGTDTQYF. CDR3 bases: TGTGCCAGCAGGACCACTAGCGGAGGCACAGATACGCAGTATTTT.

The CDR3 DNA reads as TGTGCCAGCAGCCCCGGGACAGTGAACACTGAAGCTTTCTTT. Protein: CASSPGTVNTEAFF. J is TRBJ1-1 and V is TRBV7-2, with 7 bases identical to TRBD1. The CDR3 contains 14 residues. Unmatched junction bases numbered 3, after V lost 5 bases and J lost 0 bases. Germline V gene data show CDR1 as SGHTA and CDR2 as FQGNSA.

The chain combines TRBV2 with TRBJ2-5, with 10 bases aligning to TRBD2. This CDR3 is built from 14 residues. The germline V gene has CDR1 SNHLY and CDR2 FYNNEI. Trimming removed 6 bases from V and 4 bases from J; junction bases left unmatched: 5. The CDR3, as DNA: TGTGCCAGCAGGAGCGGGAGGGCTGTAGAGACCCAGTACTTC. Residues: CASRSGRAVETQYF.

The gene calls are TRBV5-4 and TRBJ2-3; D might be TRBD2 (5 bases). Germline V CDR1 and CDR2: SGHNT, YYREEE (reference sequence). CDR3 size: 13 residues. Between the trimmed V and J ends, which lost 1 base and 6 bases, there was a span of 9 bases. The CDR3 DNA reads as TGTGCCAGCAGCTTGTGGAGGAGGGATACGCAGTATTTT. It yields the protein CASSLWRRDTQYF. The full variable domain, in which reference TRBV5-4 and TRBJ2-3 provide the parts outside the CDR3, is ETGVTQSPTHLIKTRGQQVTLRCSSQSGHNTVSWYQQALGQGPQFIFQYYREEENGRGNFPPRFSGLQFPNYSSELNVNALELDDSALYLCASSLWRRDTQYFGPGTRLTVL.

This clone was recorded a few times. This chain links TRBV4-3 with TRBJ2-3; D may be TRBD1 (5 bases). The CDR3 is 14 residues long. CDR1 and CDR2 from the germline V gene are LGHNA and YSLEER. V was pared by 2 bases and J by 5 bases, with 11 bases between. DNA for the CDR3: TGCGCCAGCAGCCAACAAGGGGAATTAGATACGCAGTATTTT. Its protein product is CASSQQGELDTQYF.

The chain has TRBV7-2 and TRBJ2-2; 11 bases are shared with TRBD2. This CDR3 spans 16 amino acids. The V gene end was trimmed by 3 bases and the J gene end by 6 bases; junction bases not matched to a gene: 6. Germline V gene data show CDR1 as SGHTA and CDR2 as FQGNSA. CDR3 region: CASSLQLAGVPGELFF. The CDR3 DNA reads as TGTGCCAGCAGCTTGCAACTAGCGGGAGTCCCCGGGGAGCTGTTTTTT. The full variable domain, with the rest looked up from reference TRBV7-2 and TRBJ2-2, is GAGVSQSPSNKVTEKGKDVELRCDPISGHTALYWYRQSLGQGLEFLIYFQGNSAPDKSGLPSDRFSAERTGGSVSTLTIQRTQQEDSAVYLCASSLQLAGVPGELFFGEGSRLTVL.

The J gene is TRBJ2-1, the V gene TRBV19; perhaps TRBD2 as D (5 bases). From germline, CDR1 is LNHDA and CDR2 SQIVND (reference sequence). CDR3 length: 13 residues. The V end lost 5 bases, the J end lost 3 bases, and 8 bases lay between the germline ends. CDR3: CASSRGNYNEQFF. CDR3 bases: TGTGCCAGTAGTCGGGGAAACTACAATGAGCAGTTCTTC.

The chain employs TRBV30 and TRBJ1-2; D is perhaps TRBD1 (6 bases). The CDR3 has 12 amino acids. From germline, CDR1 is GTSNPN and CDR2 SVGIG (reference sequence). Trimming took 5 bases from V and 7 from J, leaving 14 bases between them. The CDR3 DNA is TGTGCCTGGGAATTCACAGGGCTTGGCTACACCTTC. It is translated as CAWEFTGLGYTF.

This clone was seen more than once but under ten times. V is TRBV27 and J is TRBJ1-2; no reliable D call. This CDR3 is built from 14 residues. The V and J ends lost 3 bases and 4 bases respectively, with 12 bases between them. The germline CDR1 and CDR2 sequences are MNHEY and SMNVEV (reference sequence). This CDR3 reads CASSLKGVGYGYTF. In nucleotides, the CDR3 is TGTGCCAGCAGTTTGAAGGGAGTTGGCTATGGCTACACCTTC.

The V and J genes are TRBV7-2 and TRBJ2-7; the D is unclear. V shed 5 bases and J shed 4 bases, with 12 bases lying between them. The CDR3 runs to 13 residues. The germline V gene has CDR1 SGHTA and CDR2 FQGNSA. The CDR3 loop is CASSVTGAYEQYF. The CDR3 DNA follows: TGTGCCAGCAGCGTTACCGGTGCATACGAGCAGTACTTC. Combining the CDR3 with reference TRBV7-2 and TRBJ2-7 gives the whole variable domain GAGVSQSPSNKVTEKGKDVELRCDPISGHTALYWYRQSLGQGLEFLIYFQGNSAPDKSGLPSDRFSAERTGGSVSTLTIQRTQQEDSAVYLCASSVTGAYEQYFGPGTRLTVT.

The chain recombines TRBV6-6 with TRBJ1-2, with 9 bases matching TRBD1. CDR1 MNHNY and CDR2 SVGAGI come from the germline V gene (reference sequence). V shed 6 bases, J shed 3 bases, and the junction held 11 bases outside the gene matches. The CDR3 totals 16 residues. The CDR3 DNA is TGTGCCAGCAGGGGAGCGGGACAGGGCAGGGACTATGGCTACACCTTC. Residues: CASRGAGQGRDYGYTF.

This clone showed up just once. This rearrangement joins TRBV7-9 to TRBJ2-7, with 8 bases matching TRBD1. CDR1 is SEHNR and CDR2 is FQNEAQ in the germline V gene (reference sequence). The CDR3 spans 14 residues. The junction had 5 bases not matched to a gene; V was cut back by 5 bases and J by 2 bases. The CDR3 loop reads CASSPVGQAYEQYF. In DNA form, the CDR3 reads TGTGCCAGCAGCCCGGTGGGACAGGCCTACGAGCAGTACTTC.

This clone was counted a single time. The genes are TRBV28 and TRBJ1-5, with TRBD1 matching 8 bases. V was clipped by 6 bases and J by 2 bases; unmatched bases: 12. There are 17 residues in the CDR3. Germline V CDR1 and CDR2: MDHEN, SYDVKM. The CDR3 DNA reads TGTGCCAGCAGGCCGTCTCAGGGGGCGCGGGGCAATCAGCCCCAGCATTTT. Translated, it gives CASRPSQGARGNQPQHF.

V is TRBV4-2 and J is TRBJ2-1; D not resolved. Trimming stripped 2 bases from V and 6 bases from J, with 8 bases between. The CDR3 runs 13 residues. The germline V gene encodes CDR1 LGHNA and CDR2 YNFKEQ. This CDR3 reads CASSQININEQFF. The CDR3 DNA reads TGTGCCAGCAGCCAAATAAACATCAATGAGCAGTTCTTC.

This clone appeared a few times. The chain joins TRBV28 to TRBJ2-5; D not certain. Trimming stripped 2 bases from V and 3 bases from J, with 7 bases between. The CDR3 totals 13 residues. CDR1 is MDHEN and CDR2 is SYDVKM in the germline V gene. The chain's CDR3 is CASSLAAEETQYF. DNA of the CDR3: TGTGCCAGCAGTTTAGCCGCGGAAGAGACCCAGTACTTC.

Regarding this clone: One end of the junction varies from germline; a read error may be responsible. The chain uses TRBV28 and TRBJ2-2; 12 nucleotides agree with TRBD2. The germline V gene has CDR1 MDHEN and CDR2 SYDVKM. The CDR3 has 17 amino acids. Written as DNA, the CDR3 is TGTGCCAGCAGTTTATGGTCACTAGCGGGAGGCCCCGGGAAGCTGTTTTTT. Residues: CASSLWSLAGGPGKLFF.

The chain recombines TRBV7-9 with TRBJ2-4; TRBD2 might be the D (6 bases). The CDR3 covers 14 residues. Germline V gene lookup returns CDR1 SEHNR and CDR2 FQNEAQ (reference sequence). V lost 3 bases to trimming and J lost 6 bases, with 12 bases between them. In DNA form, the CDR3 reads TGTGCCAGCAGCTTGAGCCTAGCGCGAAACATTCAGTACTTC. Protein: CASSLSLARNIQYF.

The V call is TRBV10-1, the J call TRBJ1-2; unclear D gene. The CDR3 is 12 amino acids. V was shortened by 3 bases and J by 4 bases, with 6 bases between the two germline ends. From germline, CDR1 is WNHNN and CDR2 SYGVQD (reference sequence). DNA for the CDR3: TGCGCCAGCAGTGATGGAGGCTATGGCTACACCTTC. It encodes CASSDGGYGYTF.

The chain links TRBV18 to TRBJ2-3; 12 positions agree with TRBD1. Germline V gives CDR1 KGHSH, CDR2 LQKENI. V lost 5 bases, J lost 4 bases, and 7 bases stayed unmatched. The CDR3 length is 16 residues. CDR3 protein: CASSSSGTGGADTQYF. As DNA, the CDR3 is TGTGCCAGCTCATCCTCCGGGACAGGGGGCGCAGATACGCAGTATTTT.

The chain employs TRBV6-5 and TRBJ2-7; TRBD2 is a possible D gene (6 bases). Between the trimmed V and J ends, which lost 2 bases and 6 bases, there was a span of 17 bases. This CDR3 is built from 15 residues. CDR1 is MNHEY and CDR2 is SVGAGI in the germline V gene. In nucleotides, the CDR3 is TGTGCCAGCAGTTACCAGGGCGGGAACTCCGGCGAGCAGTACTTC. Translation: CASSYQGGNSGEQYF.

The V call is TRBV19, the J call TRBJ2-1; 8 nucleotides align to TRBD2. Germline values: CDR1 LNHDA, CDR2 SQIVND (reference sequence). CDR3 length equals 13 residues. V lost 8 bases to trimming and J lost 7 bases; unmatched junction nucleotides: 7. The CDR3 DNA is TGTGCCAGTTCAGCGGGAGTTTTTAATGAGCAGTTCTTC. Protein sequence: CASSAGVFNEQFF.

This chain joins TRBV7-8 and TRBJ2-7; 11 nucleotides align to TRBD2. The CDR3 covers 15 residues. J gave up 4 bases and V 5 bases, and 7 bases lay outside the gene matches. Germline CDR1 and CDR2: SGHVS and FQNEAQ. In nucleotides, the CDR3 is TGTGCCAGCAGCCCCGCACGGACTAGCGGGTACGAGCAGTACTTC. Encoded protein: CASSPARTSGYEQYF.

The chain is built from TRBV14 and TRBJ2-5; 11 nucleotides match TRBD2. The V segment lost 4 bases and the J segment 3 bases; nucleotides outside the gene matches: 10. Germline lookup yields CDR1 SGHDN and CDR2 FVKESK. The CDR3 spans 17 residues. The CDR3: CASSRRATSGSKETQYF. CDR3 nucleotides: TGTGCCAGCAGCCGCCGCGCTACTAGCGGGAGTAAAGAGACCCAGTACTTC.

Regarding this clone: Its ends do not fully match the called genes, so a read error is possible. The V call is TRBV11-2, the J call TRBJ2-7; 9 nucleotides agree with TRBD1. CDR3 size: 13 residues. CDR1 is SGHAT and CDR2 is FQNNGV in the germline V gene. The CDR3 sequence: CASSLESAGQGHF. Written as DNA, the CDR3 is TGTGCCAGCAGCTTAGAATCAGCGGGACAGGGCCACTTC. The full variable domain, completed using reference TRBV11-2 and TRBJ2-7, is EAGVAQSPRYKIIEKRQSVAFWCNPISGHATLYWYQQILGQGPKLLIQFQNNGVVDDSQLPKDRFSAERLKGVDSTLKIQPAKLEDSAVYLCASSLESAGQGHFGPGTRLTVT.

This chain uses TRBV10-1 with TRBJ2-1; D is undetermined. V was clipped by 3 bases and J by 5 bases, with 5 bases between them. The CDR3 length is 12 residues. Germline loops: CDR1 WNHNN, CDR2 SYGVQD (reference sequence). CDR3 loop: CASSDNHNEQFF. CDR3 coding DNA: TGCGCCAGCAGTGATAATCACAATGAGCAGTTCTTC.

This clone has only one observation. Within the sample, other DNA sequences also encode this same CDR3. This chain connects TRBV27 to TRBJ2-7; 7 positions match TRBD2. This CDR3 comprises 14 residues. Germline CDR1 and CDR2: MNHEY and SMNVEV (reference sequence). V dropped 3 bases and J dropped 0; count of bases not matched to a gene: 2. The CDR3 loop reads CASSFGGSSYEQYF. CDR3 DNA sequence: TGTGCCAGCAGTTTTGGCGGGAGCTCCTACGAGCAGTACTTC.

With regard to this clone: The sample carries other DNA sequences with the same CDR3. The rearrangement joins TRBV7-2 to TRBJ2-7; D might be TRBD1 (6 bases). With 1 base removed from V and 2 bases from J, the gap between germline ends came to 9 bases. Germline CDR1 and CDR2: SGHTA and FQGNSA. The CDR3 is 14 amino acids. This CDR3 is CASSLVGGPYEQYF. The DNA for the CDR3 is TGTGCCAGCAGCTTAGTTGGGGGCCCCTACGAGCAGTACTTC.

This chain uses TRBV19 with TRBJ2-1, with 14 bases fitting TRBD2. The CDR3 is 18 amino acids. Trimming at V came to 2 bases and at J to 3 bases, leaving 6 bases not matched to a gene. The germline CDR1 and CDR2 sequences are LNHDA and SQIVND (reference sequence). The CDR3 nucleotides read TGTGCCAGTAGTATAAGACTAGCGGGAGGGAATATCTACAATGAGCAGTTCTTC. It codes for CASSIRLAGGNIYNEQFF.

In DNA form, the CDR3 reads TGTGCCACCAGCAGAGTATCTAGCGGGAGTTCGGAGTTCTTC. Translation gives CATSRVSSGSSEFF. The chain uses TRBV15 and TRBJ2-1; 10 nucleotides agree with TRBD2. CDR1 is LNHNV, CDR2 YYDKDF, per germline (reference sequence). V lost 1 base, J lost 14 bases, and 8 bases stayed unmatched. The CDR3 contains 14 residues.

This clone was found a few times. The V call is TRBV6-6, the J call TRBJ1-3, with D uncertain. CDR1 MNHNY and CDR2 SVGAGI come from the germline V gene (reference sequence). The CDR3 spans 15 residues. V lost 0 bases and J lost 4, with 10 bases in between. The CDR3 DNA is TGTGCCAGCAGTTACTCGACCCAGGTGGGAAACACCATATATTTT. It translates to CASSYSTQVGNTIYF.

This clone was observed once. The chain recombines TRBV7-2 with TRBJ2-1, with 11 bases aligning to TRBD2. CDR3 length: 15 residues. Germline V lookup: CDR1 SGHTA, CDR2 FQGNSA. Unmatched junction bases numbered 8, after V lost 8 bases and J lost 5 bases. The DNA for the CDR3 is TGTGCCAGCTGGGCTTTAGCGGGAGGGGACAATGAGCAGTTCTTC. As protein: CASWALAGGDNEQFF. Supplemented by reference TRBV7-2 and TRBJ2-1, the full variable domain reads GAGVSQSPSNKVTEKGKDVELRCDPISGHTALYWYRQSLGQGLEFLIYFQGNSAPDKSGLPSDRFSAERTGGSVSTLTIQRTQQEDSAVYLCASWALAGGDNEQFFGPGTRLTVL.